This T cell receptor beta chain was recovered during a study of vaccination and CD4 T cells after COVID-19. Study information: There were six male and four female convalescents, and two of them were Hispanic.

This clonotype turned up a few times. Its specificity is unknown. CDR1 is SGHRS and CDR2 is YFSETQ in the germline V gene. This CDR3 contains 12 residues. Trimming shortened V by 3 bases and J by 4 bases, and 7 bases separated the two germline ends. Treatment noted: approximately 9-day PBMC culture with coronavirus spike peptide pools or control peptides (ViraFEST assay). Gathered ahead of the COVID-19 pandemic (2011-2018) were the CD4+ T cells of the unexposed donor. Once peptide pools had expanded antigen-specific T cells, ViraFEST sequenced TCRs. Sequencing of cultured CD4+ T cell DNA used the Oncomine TCR Beta short-read assay. TCRdb used MiXCR to reprocess the PCR reads, holding one entry per CDR3 protein. The sample carries roughly 6,100 distinct CDR3 sequences, approximately 40% recorded once.

The V call is TRBV5-1, the J call TRBJ2-5; D remains ambiguous. This clonotype was obtained from a human donor in good health. Sequenced: CD4+ T cells from blood, cultured in vitro. DNA for the CDR3: TGCGCCAGCAGCTCCCTAGGAGAGACCCAGTACTTC. It specifies CASSSLGETQYF.